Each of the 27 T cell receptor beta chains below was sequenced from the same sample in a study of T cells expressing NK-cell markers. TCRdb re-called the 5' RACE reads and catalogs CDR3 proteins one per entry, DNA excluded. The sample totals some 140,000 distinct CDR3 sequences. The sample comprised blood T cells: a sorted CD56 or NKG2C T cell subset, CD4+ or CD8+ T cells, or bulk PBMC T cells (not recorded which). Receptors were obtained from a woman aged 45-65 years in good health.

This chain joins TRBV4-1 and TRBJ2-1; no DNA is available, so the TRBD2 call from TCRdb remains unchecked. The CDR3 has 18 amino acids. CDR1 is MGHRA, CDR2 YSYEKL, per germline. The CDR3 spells CASSQRMLTSGRMDEQFF.

The CDR3 spells CASRESVSPYNEQFF. The V call is TRBV6-1, the J call TRBJ2-1. Germline V gene sequence: CDR1 MNHNS, CDR2 SASEGT. The CDR3 has 15 amino acids.

The CDR3 here is CSVLGIQGVVYQETQYF. The rearrangement joins TRBV29-1 to TRBJ2-5; without DNA, the TCRdb call of TRBD1 cannot be checked. Germline V gene sequence: CDR1 SQVTM, CDR2 ANQGSEA. The CDR3 covers 17 residues. The complete variable domain, with remaining parts taken from reference TRBV29-1 and TRBJ2-5, reads SAVISQKPSRDICQRGTSLTIQCQVDSQVTMMFWYRQQPGQSLTLIATANQGSEATYESGFVIDKFPISRPNLTFSTLTVSNMSPEDSSIYLCSVLGIQGVVYQETQYFGPGTRLLVL.

CDR3 region: CASSQSDRQETQYF. The J gene is TRBJ2-5, the V gene TRBV23-1; TCRdb outputs TRBD1, but without DNA this stays unchecked. TRBV23-1 is an ORF, with its function uncertain. The CDR3 spans 14 residues.

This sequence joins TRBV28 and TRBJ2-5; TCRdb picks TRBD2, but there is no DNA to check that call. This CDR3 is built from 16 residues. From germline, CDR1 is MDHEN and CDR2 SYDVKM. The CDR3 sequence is CASSSPLAGVKETQYF. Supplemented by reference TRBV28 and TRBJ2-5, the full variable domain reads DVKVTQSSRYLVKRTGEKVFLECVQDMDHENMFWYRQDPGLGLRLIYFSYDVKMKEKGDIPEGYSVSREKKERFSLILESASTNQTSMYLCASSSPLAGVKETQYFGPGTRLLVL.

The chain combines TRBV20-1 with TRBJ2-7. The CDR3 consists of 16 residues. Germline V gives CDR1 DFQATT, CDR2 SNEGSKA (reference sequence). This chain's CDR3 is CSARDLLAGASYEQYF.

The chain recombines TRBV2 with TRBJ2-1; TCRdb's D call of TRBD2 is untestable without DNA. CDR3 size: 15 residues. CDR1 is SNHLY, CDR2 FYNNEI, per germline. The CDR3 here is CALPVTSGSFDEQFF. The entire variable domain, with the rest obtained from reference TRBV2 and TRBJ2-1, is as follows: EPEVTQTPSHQVTQMGQEVILRCVPISNHLYFYWYRQILGQKVEFLVSFYNNEISEKSEIFDDQFSVERPDGSNFTLKIRSTKLEDSAMYFCALPVTSGSFDEQFFGPGTRLTVL.

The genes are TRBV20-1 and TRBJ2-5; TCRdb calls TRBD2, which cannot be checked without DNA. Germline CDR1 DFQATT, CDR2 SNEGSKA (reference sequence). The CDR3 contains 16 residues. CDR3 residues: CSARSSSLAPRETQYF.

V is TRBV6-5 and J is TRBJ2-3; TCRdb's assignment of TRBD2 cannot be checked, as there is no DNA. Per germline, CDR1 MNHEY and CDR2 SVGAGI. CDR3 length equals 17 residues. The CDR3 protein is CASSYSAGLQSTDTQYF.

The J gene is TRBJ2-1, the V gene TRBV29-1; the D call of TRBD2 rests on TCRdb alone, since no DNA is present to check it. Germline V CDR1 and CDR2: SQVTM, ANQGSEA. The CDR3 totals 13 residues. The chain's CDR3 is CSVVTSGSNEQFF.

CDR3: CASSQDINGDTQYF. The chain has TRBV3-1 and TRBJ2-3. The CDR3 has 14 amino acids. Germline V lookup: CDR1 LGHDT, CDR2 YNNKEL (reference sequence).

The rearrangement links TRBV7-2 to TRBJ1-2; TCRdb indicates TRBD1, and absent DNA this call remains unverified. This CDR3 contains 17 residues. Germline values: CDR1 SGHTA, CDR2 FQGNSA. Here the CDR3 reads CASSLGNRETANYGYTF.

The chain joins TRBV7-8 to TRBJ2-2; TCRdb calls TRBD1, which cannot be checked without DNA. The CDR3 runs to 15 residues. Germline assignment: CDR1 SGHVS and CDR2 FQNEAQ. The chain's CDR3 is CASSDGTGVTGELFF.

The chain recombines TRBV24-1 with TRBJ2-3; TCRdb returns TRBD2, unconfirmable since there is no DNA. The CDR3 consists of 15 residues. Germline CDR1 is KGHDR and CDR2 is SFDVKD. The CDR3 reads CATSDLRGSTDTQYF.

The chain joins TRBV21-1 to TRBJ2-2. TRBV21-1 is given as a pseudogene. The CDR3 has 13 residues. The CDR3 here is CASSKWAPGELFF.

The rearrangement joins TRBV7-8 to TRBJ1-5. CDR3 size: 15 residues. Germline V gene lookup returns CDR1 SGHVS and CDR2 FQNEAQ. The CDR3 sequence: CASSFADGPNQPQHF.

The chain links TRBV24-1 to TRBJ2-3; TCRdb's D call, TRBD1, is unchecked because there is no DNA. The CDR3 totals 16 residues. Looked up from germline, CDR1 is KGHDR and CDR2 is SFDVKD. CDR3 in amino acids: CATSASRDEATDTQYF.

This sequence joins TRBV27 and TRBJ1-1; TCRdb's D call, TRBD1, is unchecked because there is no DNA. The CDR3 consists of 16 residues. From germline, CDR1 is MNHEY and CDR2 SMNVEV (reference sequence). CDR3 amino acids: CASKFLGGPMNTEAFF.

CDR3 protein: CASSPVAGVVIDTQYF. The chain employs TRBV7-3 and TRBJ2-3; without DNA, the TCRdb call of TRBD2 cannot be checked. This CDR3 spans 16 amino acids. Germline CDR1 is SGHTA and CDR2 is FQGTGA.

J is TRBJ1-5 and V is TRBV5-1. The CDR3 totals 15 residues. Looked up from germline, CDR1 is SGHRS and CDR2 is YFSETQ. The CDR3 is CASSLGEGGNQPQHF.

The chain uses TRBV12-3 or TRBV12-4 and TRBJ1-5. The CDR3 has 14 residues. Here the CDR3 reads CASSFDRLPIAQHF.

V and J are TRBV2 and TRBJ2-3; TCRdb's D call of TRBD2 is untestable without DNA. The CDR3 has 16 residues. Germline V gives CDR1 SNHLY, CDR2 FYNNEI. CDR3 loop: CAILIGGGGDTDTQYF.

This chain's CDR3 is CASTVAEGGTEAFF. The chain employs TRBV6-6 and TRBJ1-1; the D gene TCRdb calls, TRBD1, cannot be checked with no DNA. Germline CDR1 MNHNY, CDR2 SVGAGI (reference sequence). CDR3 length: 14 residues.

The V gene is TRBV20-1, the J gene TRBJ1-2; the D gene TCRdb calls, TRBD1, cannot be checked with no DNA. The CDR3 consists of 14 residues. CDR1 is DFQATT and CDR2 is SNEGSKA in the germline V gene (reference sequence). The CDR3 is CSARALGQGDGYTF.

This chain's CDR3 is CASSVASAGDDNEQFF. This sequence joins TRBV9 and TRBJ2-1; TCRdb returns TRBD2, unconfirmable since there is no DNA. CDR1 is SGDLS and CDR2 is YYNGEE in the germline V gene. This CDR3 spans 16 amino acids.

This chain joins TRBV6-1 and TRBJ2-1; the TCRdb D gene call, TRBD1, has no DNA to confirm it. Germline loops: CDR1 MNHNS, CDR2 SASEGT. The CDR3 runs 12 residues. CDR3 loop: CASIGGINEQFF.

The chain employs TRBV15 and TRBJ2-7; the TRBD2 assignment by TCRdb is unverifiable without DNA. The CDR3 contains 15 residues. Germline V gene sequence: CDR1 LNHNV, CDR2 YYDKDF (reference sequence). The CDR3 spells CATRLAGVDMYEQYF.